A selection of T cell receptor beta chains follows, all from one sample in a study of radiation and T cells in renal cell carcinoma. Profiling relied on immunoSEQ multiplex PCR, and the TCRdb table lists in-frame clones only, not all of them. The profile shows 150,000 or so clones, approximately 87% of them singletons. Sequences were derived from blood, sampled from a patient whose treatment included radiotherapy and nephrectomy. The receptors originated from a woman in her forties or fifties with renal cell carcinoma. The CDR3 runs from the conserved cysteine through the conserved F or W. Each record gives: D gene, J gene, V gene, CDR3 protein, CDR3 DNA. D genes are given only for firm matches.

d_gene: TRBD2
j_gene: TRBJ2-3
v_gene: TRBV5-1
CDR3aa: CASSLGGLAGGPDTQYF
CDR3nt: TGCGCCAGCAGCTTGGGGGGACTAGCGGGAGGGCCTGATACGCAGTATTTT

d_gene: .
j_gene: TRBJ2-1
v_gene: TRBV7-2
CDR3aa: CASSLPGAYNEQFF
CDR3nt: TGTGCCAGCAGCTTACCGGGAGCCTACAATGAGCAGTTCTTC

d_gene: TRBD2
j_gene: TRBJ2-1
v_gene: TRBV29-1
CDR3aa: CSVVWLALGGEQFF
CDR3nt: TGCAGCGTTGTTTGGCTAGCTCTCGGGGGGGAGCAGTTCTTC

d_gene: .
j_gene: TRBJ1-5
v_gene: TRBV5-1
CDR3aa: CASSPASNQPQHF
CDR3nt: TGCGCCAGCAGCCCGGCCAGCAATCAGCCCCAGCATTTT

d_gene: .
j_gene: TRBJ1-4
v_gene: TRBV4-1
CDR3aa: CASSQDGSRFNEKLFF
CDR3nt: TGCGCCAGCAGCCAAGATGGCAGCCGGTTTAATGAAAAACTGTTTTTT

d_gene: .
j_gene: TRBJ2-7
v_gene: TRBV29-1
CDR3aa: CSVGGHEQYF
CDR3nt: TGCAGCGTTGGGGGTCACGAGCAGTACTTC

d_gene: .
j_gene: TRBJ1-2
v_gene: TRBV29-1
CDR3aa: CSVGKQGGNYGYTF
CDR3nt: TGCAGCGTTGGCAAACAGGGTGGGAACTATGGCTACACCTTC

d_gene: TRBD2
j_gene: TRBJ2-1
v_gene: TRBV4-2
CDR3aa: CASSQEPLAGWEQFF
CDR3nt: TGTGCCAGCAGCCAAGAGCCTTTAGCGGGCTGGGAGCAGTTCTTC

d_gene: TRBD1
j_gene: TRBJ1-1
v_gene: TRBV6-5
CDR3aa: CASRTGTVNTEAFF
CDR3nt: TGTGCCAGCAGAACCGGGACAGTGAACACTGAAGCTTTCTTT

d_gene: TRBD1
j_gene: TRBJ1-2
v_gene: TRBV5-4
CDR3aa: CASRNTRGGNYGYTF
CDR3nt: TGTGCCAGCAGAAACACCAGGGGGGGTAACTATGGCTACACCTTC

d_gene: .
j_gene: TRBJ2-1
v_gene: TRBV4-1
CDR3aa: CASSQGAGSTYNEQFF
CDR3nt: TGCGCCAGCAGCCAGGGGGCTGGTTCCACCTACAATGAGCAGTTCTTC

d_gene: .
j_gene: TRBJ1-3
v_gene: TRBV6-6
CDR3aa: CASSYPGNTIYF
CDR3nt: TGTGCCAGCAGTTACCCGGGAAACACCATATATTTT

d_gene: TRBD2
j_gene: TRBJ2-3
v_gene: TRBV4-1
CDR3aa: CASSQEASGLTDTQYF
CDR3nt: TGCGCCAGCAGCCAAGAGGCTAGCGGGCTAACAGATACGCAGTATTTT

d_gene: .
j_gene: TRBJ1-2
v_gene: TRBV6-5
CDR3aa: CASSYAPRDLYGYTF
CDR3nt: TGTGCCAGCAGTTACGCCCCGAGGGACCTCTATGGCTACACCTTC